Each of the 18 T cell receptor beta chains below was sequenced from the same sample in a study of blood T cell repertoires in COVID-19. The protocol was immunoSEQ multiplex PCR, while the TCRdb copy is restricted to in-frame clones and leaves out a portion. The sample consists of about 190,000 clones, 70% to 90% of them appearing once. Source material: peripheral blood. These receptors all come from a woman aged 25 to 39 with acute or convalescent COVID-19.

J is TRBJ2-3 and V is TRBV5-5; D possibly corresponds to TRBD2 (5 bases). The CDR3 is 11 amino acids. The V end was cut by 6 bases, the J end by 7 bases, with 9 bases between. In germline, CDR1 is SGHKS, CDR2 YYEKEE (reference sequence). The CDR3 protein is CASTPGNTQYF. The CDR3 region has the DNA TGTGCCAGCACCCCGGGGAATACGCAGTATTTT.

J is TRBJ2-3 and V is TRBV9, with D perhaps TRBD1 (5 bases). Trimming took off 7 bases at V and 4 bases at J, with 19 bases between the two ends. Germline CDR1 and CDR2: SGDLS and YYNGEE. The CDR3 is 15 residues long. CDR3 sequence reads: CASAKFAGAADTQYF. The CDR3, as DNA: TGTGCCAGCGCTAAATTCGCTGGGGCGGCAGATACGCAGTATTTT.

This clone was seen only a few times. The V gene is TRBV10-3, the J gene TRBJ1-6; 8 bases fit TRBD1. Germline lookup yields CDR1 ENHRY and CDR2 SYGVKD. V shed 8 bases, J shed 7 bases, and the junction held 4 bases outside the gene matches. The CDR3 is made up of 13 amino acids. The CDR3 reads CAIATGANSPLHF. The CDR3 DNA follows: TGTGCCATCGCGACAGGGGCGAATTCACCCCTCCACTTT.

V usage is TRBV10-3 and J usage is TRBJ1-2, with D unclear. Between the trimmed V and J ends, which lost 2 bases and 8 bases, there was a span of 15 bases. The germline gives CDR1 ENHRY, CDR2 SYGVKD. This CDR3 contains 14 residues. The CDR3 here is CAISEEASRGGYTF. The CDR3 DNA follows: TGTGCCATCAGTGAGGAGGCCTCCCGAGGGGGCTACACCTTC.

CDR3 amino acids: CASRPQGWTEAFF. CDR3 sequence (DNA): TGTGCCAGCAGACCACAGGGATGGACTGAAGCTTTCTTT. J is TRBJ1-1 and V is TRBV28; D might be TRBD1 (6 bases). CDR3 length: 13 residues. Looked up from germline, CDR1 is MDHEN and CDR2 is SYDVKM. Trimming stripped 6 bases from V and 5 bases from J, with 13 bases between.

V and J are TRBV28 and TRBJ1-6, with 8 bases matching TRBD1. CDR1 and CDR2 (germline): MDHEN, SYDVKM. The J segment lost 11 bases and the V segment lost 4 bases, leaving 10 bases of the junction unmatched. The CDR3 runs 15 residues. The CDR3 DNA reads as TGTGCCAGCAGTTCTCCCGGGACAGGAGGCCCACCCCTCCACTTT. Translating it yields CASSSPGTGGPPLHF.

The rearrangement joins TRBV27 to TRBJ2-7; 7 bases line up with TRBD1. V gave up 11 bases and J gave up 5 bases; unmatched junction bases: 12. The CDR3 is 13 amino acids. Germline CDR1 is MNHEY and CDR2 is SMNVEV (reference sequence). The CDR3 DNA follows: TGTGCCTCCGGGAACAGGGGCGGCGACGAGCAGTACTTC. Its protein is CASGNRGGDEQYF.

The chain recombines TRBV3-1 (or the pseudogene TRBV3-2) with TRBJ2-5; D is undetermined. V lost 1 base and J lost 5, with 8 bases in between. This CDR3 region has 13 residues. Germline V gives CDR1 LGHDT, CDR2 YNNKEL (reference sequence). The CDR3: CASSQGSFETQYF. CDR3 bases: TGTGCCAGCAGCCAAGGTAGCTTTGAGACCCAGTACTTC.

The V and J genes are TRBV7-8 and TRBJ1-5, with D perhaps matching TRBD1 (5 bases). CDR1 and CDR2 (germline): SGHVS, FQNEAQ. This CDR3 is built from 15 residues. Trimming shortened V by 0 bases and J by 8 bases, and 14 bases separated the two germline ends. This CDR3 reads CASSLAGVGGEPQHF. CDR3 DNA: TGTGCCAGCAGCTTAGCGGGAGTGGGGGGGGAGCCCCAGCATTTT.

This CDR3 is CAWSRTGESPLHF. The CDR3, as DNA: TGTGCCTGGAGCCGGACAGGGGAGTCACCCCTCCACTTT. This sequence joins TRBV30 and TRBJ1-6, with TRBD1 matching over 9 bases. CDR3 length: 13 amino acids. Trimming removed 3 bases from V and 10 bases from J; junction bases left unmatched: 4. Germline V lookup: CDR1 GTSNPN, CDR2 SVGIG (reference sequence).

The V and J genes are TRBV7-9 and TRBJ1-1; D might be TRBD1 (5 bases). Between the trimmed V and J ends, which lost 2 bases and 0 bases, there was a span of 10 bases. CDR3 length: 15 residues. Germline CDR1 and CDR2: SEHNR and FQNEAQ (reference sequence). In nucleotides, the CDR3 is TGTGCCAGCAGCTTAATCTACAGGTTGAACACTGAAGCTTTCTTT. As protein: CASSLIYRLNTEAFF.

The V gene is TRBV29-1, the J gene TRBJ2-2, with D possibly matching TRBD1 (6 bases). Germline CDR1 is SQVTM and CDR2 is ANQGSEA. This CDR3 region has 14 residues. This CDR3 is CASRWGQGTGELFF. As DNA, the CDR3 is TGCGCCAGTCGGTGGGGGCAGGGCACCGGGGAGCTGTTTTTT.

The gene calls are TRBV10-3 and TRBJ1-2, with 7 positions matching TRBD1. Germline CDR1 ENHRY, CDR2 SYGVKD. The CDR3 is 11 amino acids. V lost 10 bases and J lost 5; bases outside the gene matches: 4. The CDR3 sequence is CATAQGYGYTF. Written as DNA, the CDR3 is TGTGCCACCGCACAGGGGTATGGCTACACCTTC.

The V call is TRBV7-9, the J call TRBJ1-1; a possible D gene is TRBD1 (6 bases). CDR3 length: 13 residues. V dropped 5 bases and J dropped 5 bases, with 12 bases sitting between them. Looked up from germline, CDR1 is SEHNR and CDR2 is FQNEAQ (reference sequence). DNA for the CDR3: TGTGCCAGCAGCATACAGGGCGGGACTGAAGCTTTCTTT. Protein sequence: CASSIQGGTEAFF.

On this clone itself: The junction does not match germline at one end; this may be a read error. The V call is TRBV2, the J call TRBJ2-1, with 7 positions matching TRBD2. Germline-derived CDR1 and CDR2 are SNHLY and FYNNEI. The CDR3 spans 15 residues. CDR3 region: CASTEWGGGVGEQFF. As DNA, the CDR3 is TGTGCCAGCACTGAATGGGGGGGAGGGGTTGGTGAGCAGTTCTTC.

In the case of this clone: The sample has other DNA sequences that encode this CDR3 too. The CDR3 nucleotides read TGTGCCAGCAGCCAAGTAGCCGGGACTGAAGCTTTCTTT. Its translation is CASSQVAGTEAFF. This rearrangement joins TRBV3-1 (or the pseudogene TRBV3-2) to TRBJ1-1; D gene ambiguous. Germline values: CDR1 LGHDT, CDR2 YNNKEL (reference sequence). The length of the CDR3 is 13 residues. The V end lost 1 base, the J end lost 5 bases, and 8 bases lay between the germline ends.

Details on this clone: Other DNA sequences in this sample translate to the same CDR3. CDR3 sequence reads: CASSRTSGYNEQFF. CDR3 in DNA: TGTGCCAGCAGCCGGACTAGCGGATACAATGAGCAGTTCTTC. The chain combines TRBV7-9 with TRBJ2-1; 10 nucleotides align to TRBD2. J gave up 4 bases and V 5 bases, and 2 bases lay outside the gene matches. There are 14 residues in the CDR3. Germline CDR1 SEHNR, CDR2 FQNEAQ (reference sequence).

In the case of this clone: Other nucleotide sequences from this sample produce the same CDR3. The CDR3 region is CASSLTGTGANVLTF. CDR3 nucleotide sequence: TGTGCCAGCAGTTTAACGGGTACTGGGGCCAACGTCCTGACTTTC. The chain couples TRBV28 to TRBJ2-6; D call uncertain. Trimming shortened V by 2 bases and J by 2 bases, and 7 bases separated the two germline ends. Looked up from germline, CDR1 is MDHEN and CDR2 is SYDVKM. This CDR3 contains 15 residues.